This T cell receptor (beta chain) was recorded in a study of CD8 T cells in Susac syndrome. The CDR3 loop spans 14 amino acids. V lost 1 base and J lost 4, with 10 bases in between. The sequenced target, TCR beta, came from blood CD8+ and CD4+ T cells. Negative isolation was used for CD8+ and CD4+ T cells, and FACS enrichment was applied to TEMRA cells. It was with random hexamers that about 0.45 to 1 ug RNA was reverse transcribed. With immunoSEQ multiplex PCR, TCR beta CDR3 was amplified across 54 Vbeta and 13 Jbeta. One entry per CDR3 protein, called by TCRdb with MiXCR from the immunoSEQ multiplex PCR reads. The sample carries 200,000 or so distinct CDR3 sequences, 90% to 95% recorded once.

This TCR came from a human donor with multiple sclerosis. Sequenced: CD4+ T cells from PBMCs. The chain uses TRBV12-3 or TRBV12-4 and TRBJ1-2; TRBD1 is a possible D gene (5 bases). CDR3 DNA: TGTGCCAGCAGTTTAGACCCGACAGCCTATGGCTACACCTTC. As protein: CASSLDPTAYGYTF.